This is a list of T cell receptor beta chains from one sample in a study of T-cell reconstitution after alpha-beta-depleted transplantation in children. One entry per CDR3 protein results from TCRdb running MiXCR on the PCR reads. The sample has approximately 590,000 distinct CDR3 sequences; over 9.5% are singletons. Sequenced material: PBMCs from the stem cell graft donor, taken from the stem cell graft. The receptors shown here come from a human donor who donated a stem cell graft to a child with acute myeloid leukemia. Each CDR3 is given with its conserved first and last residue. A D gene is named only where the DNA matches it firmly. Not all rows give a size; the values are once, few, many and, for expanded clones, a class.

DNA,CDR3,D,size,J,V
TGCGCCAGCAGCCAAGATAGTGAGGAGAACTCCTATAATTCACCCCTCCACTTT,CASSQDSEENSYNSPLHF,.,many,TRBJ1-6,TRBV4-3
TGTGCCAGCAGCTTCATCGACGGCAACAATGAGCAGTTCTTC,CASSFIDGNNEQFF,.,few,TRBJ2-1,TRBV7-9
TGTGCCAGCAGCTTATACGGGAGGGGCAGAAACATTCAGTACTTC,CASSLYGRGRNIQYF,TRBD2,.,TRBJ2-4,TRBV6-2/TRBV6-3
TGTGCCAGCAGCTCAACCCCTAGTATGTCCAATGAGCAGTTCTTC,CASSSTPSMSNEQFF,.,many,TRBJ2-1,TRBV7-9
TGTGCCAGCAGAAAGGAGAGGGGCCCTTATTACGAGCAGTACTTC,CASRKERGPYYEQYF,.,few,TRBJ2-7,TRBV28
TGTGCTAGTGGTGGGCTCGGATCCGGCTCCCGACATGGCTACACCTTC,CASGGLGSGSRHGYTF,.,once,TRBJ1-2,TRBV12-5
TGTGCCACCCCCCGACCAGGGTACGAGCAGTACTTC,CATPRPGYEQYF,.,many,TRBJ2-7,TRBV24-1
TGCAGTGCTATCTCCGGGACTAGCGGCACAGATACGCAGTATTTT,CSAISGTSGTDTQYF,TRBD2,.,TRBJ2-3,TRBV20-1
TGTGCCAGCAGCTTATCGATCGGGGAGACCCAGTACTTC,CASSLSIGETQYF,.,.,TRBJ2-5,TRBV7-2
TGCGCCAGCAGCTATGATGTGCAGTCTGGGGCCAACGTCCTGACTTTC,CASSYDVQSGANVLTF,.,.,TRBJ2-6,TRBV5-1
TGTGCCAGCAGTTCAAGGGACAGGGGTACCTACGAGCAGTACTTC,CASSSRDRGTYEQYF,TRBD1,many,TRBJ2-7,TRBV6-5
TGTGCCAGCAGAAAGAAAGATGCGGGTCTCTCCAATGAAAAACTGTTTTTT,CASRKKDAGLSNEKLFF,.,.,TRBJ1-4,TRBV6-2/TRBV6-3
TGCAGTGCCATCACACAGGGCCCCAAAAACATTCAGTACTTC,CSAITQGPKNIQYF,.,few,TRBJ2-4,TRBV20-1
TGTGCCAGCGCATACGGGGATCATGAGCAGTTCTTC,CASAYGDHEQFF,.,many,TRBJ2-1,TRBV7-9
TGCAGTGCTAGAGATCGGGGGGACGAGCAGTACTTC,CSARDRGDEQYF,TRBD2,many,TRBJ2-7,TRBV20-1
TGTGCCAGCAGCTTAGCGTTTAATGAGCAGTTCTTC,CASSLAFNEQFF,.,few,TRBJ2-1,TRBV7-2
TGCAGTGCTAGAGACCTTCGCACCGTCACAGATACGCAGTATTTT,CSARDLRTVTDTQYF,.,.,TRBJ2-3,TRBV20-1
TGTGCCAGCAGCTTAATGGCTAGCGGGAGCTACGAGCAGTACTTC,CASSLMASGSYEQYF,TRBD2,once,TRBJ2-7,TRBV7-3